These T cell receptor beta chains were read from a single sample in a study of T cells in narcolepsy. Assay: immunoSEQ multiplex PCR; the TCRdb copy retains only in-frame clones and omits some. The repertoire holds some 30,000 clones, with approximately 80% as singletons. The sequenced material came from CD45RA- memory CD4+ T cells from PBMCs. These receptor sequences come from a human donor with narcolepsy. Each CDR3 is given with its conserved first and last residue. Fields, in order: V gene, clone size, J gene, D gene, CDR3 DNA, CDR3 protein. The D gene is left open where the match is weak. Clone size is not always given. Where it is, it says once, few, many or a class for expanded clones.

>TRBV11-2|NA|TRBJ2-3|TRBD2
TGTGCCAGCACTCGGGGGGAAGTTGTAGATACGCAGTATTTT
CASTRGEVVDTQYF
>TRBV19|NA|TRBJ1-4|NA
TGTGCCAGTAGTACCTTGGACCGGGACGAAAAACTGTTTTTT
CASSTLDRDEKLFF
>TRBV18|NA|TRBJ2-5|TRBD2
TGTGCCAGCTCACCACAGCGGGGGGGCCTCCAAGAGACCCAGTACTTC
CASSPQRGGLQETQYF
>TRBV7-7|NA|TRBJ2-5|NA
TGTGCTAGCAGTAGCGGGACAGGGAAAGAGACCCAGTACTTC
CASSSGTGKETQYF
>TRBV5-1|few|TRBJ1-4|TRBD1
TGCGCCAGCAGTTCCGGGACAGGGACAACTAATGAAAAACTGTTTTTT
CASSSGTGTTNEKLFF
>TRBV6-5|NA|TRBJ1-1|NA
TGTGCCAGCAGGCCAGGACAGATGAACACTGAAGCTTTCTTT
CASRPGQMNTEAFF
>TRBV9|NA|TRBJ1-4|NA
TGTGCCAGCAGCGTAGAGGCAGGCCTCTGGGGGGAAAAACTGTTTTTT
CASSVEAGLWGEKLFF
>TRBV6-5|NA|TRBJ1-5|NA
TGTGCCAGCAGTCTCCACAGAAATCAGCCCCAGCATTTT
CASSLHRNQPQHF
>TRBV19|NA|TRBJ1-1|NA
TGTGCCAGTTCAGTGCAGGGGCCCATGAACACTGAAGCTTTCTTT
CASSVQGPMNTEAFF
>TRBV9|NA|TRBJ1-2|TRBD1
TGTGCCAGCAGCACCCAGACAGGGCTCTATGGCTACACCTTC
CASSTQTGLYGYTF